Following are 23 T cell receptor beta chains from one sample sequenced in a study of CD8 T cells in ankylosing spondylitis. Broader study findings: In ankylosing spondylitis blood, a motif of 7 to 9 highly homologous TCR beta variants appeared characteristic.

TCRdb passed the 5' RACE reads through MiXCR, listing each CDR3 protein once. In the table there are about 390,000 distinct CDR3 sequences, around 22% of which are singletons. Antigens of these TCRs are unknown. Material for sequencing was blood, either unsorted or a sorted T cell fraction (not recorded which). Receptor source: a male donor with ankylosing spondylitis.

A few counts support this clonotype. The chain has TRBV7-6 and TRBJ1-3, with D possibly matching TRBD1 (6 bases). From germline, CDR1 is SGHVS and CDR2 FNYEAQ. V was shortened by 5 bases and J by 8 bases, with 13 bases between the two germline ends. CDR3 length equals 13 residues. The CDR3 sequence is CASSEPQGHTIYF. CDR3 bases: TGTGCCAGCAGCGAACCTCAGGGGCACACCATATATTTT.

This clonotype was counted between two and nine times. The chain has TRBV28 and TRBJ2-1; 8 nucleotides agree with TRBD2. The J segment lost 8 bases and the V segment lost 6 bases, leaving 9 bases of the junction unmatched. Germline-derived CDR1 and CDR2 are MDHEN and SYDVKM. This CDR3 spans 14 amino acids. In DNA, the CDR3 is TGTGCCAGCAGGAGAAGCGGGAGATTGGATGAGCAGTTCTTC. Protein: CASRRSGRLDEQFF.

A few counts support this clonotype. The J gene is TRBJ2-2, the V gene TRBV20-1, with D uncertain. The CDR3 runs to 14 residues. The germline CDR1 and CDR2 sequences are DFQATT and SNEGSKA (reference sequence). The V and J ends lost 0 bases and 4 bases respectively, with 9 bases between them. CDR3 nucleotide sequence: TGCAGTGCTAGAGATCCGTCGGCCACCGGGGAGCTGTTTTTT. Protein sequence: CSARDPSATGELFF.

The CDR3 region has the DNA TGTGCCAGCAGCTTACCTAGCGGGAGGGCCCCGGACACCGGGGAGCTGTTTTTT. Its protein is CASSLPSGRAPDTGELFF. V usage is TRBV11-1 and J usage is TRBJ2-2, with 12 bases fitting TRBD2. The length of the CDR3 is 18 residues. Trimming took 2 bases from V and 3 from J; bases not matched to a gene: 7. Germline V lookup: CDR1 SGHAT, CDR2 FQDESV (reference sequence).

The chain couples TRBV2 to TRBJ2-3; 7 nucleotides match TRBD2. CDR1 SNHLY and CDR2 FYNNEI come from the germline V gene. The CDR3 consists of 15 residues. J gave up 1 base and V 2 bases, and 3 bases lay outside the gene matches. For the CDR3, the DNA is TGTGCCAGCAGTGAATACACTAGCGGCACAGATACGCAGTATTTT. Translating gives CASSEYTSGTDTQYF.

This clonotype was seen only a few times. CDR3 sequence: CASSSFRTTNEKLFF. In DNA form, the CDR3 reads TGTGCCAGCAGCTCCTTTAGGACAACTAATGAAAAACTGTTTTTT. This rearrangement joins TRBV7-9 to TRBJ1-4; D gene ambiguous. V was pared by 4 bases and J by 0 bases, with 9 bases between. CDR1 SEHNR and CDR2 FQNEAQ come from the germline V gene (reference sequence). This CDR3 has 15 residues.

This rearrangement joins TRBV5-1 to TRBJ2-2; D not certain. V dropped 7 bases and J dropped 0 bases, with 10 bases sitting between them. The CDR3 has 14 amino acids. Looked up from germline, CDR1 is SGHRS and CDR2 is YFSETQ. CDR3 sequence (DNA): TGCGCCAGCGCAGAGAATACGAACACCGGGGAGCTGTTTTTT. This encodes CASAENTNTGELFF.

About this clonotype: A much larger clone lies one base from this, so it may be a read error. The chain joins TRBV7-9 to TRBJ1-5; D remains ambiguous. Trimming shortened V by 0 bases and J by 5 bases, and 5 bases separated the two germline ends. Looked up from germline, CDR1 is SEHNR and CDR2 is FQNEAQ (reference sequence). This CDR3 spans 13 amino acids. The CDR3 DNA is TGTGCCAGCAGCTTAGCGGGCTATCAGCCCCAGCATTTT. It encodes CASSLAGYQPQHF.

The V call is TRBV11-2, the J call TRBJ2-1, with unresolved D. V lost 3 bases and J 10 bases, leaving 10 bases between the germline ends. The CDR3 is 12 amino acids. Germline loops: CDR1 SGHAT, CDR2 FQNNGV. The CDR3 bases are TGTGCCAGCAGCTTTCCGGCACGGGAGCAGTTCTTC. This encodes CASSFPAREQFF.

This clonotype was seen only a few times. The genes are TRBV6-1 and TRBJ2-7; maybe TRBD1 (6 bases). The CDR3 loop spans 14 amino acids. Trimming took 5 bases from V and 3 from J, leaving 14 bases between them. CDR1 is MNHNS, CDR2 SASEGT, per germline. The chain's CDR3 is CASSQGRKYYEQYF. CDR3 nucleotides: TGTGCCAGCAGTCAGGGGCGAAAGTACTACGAGCAGTACTTC.

This chain joins TRBV18 and TRBJ1-3, with 7 bases fitting TRBD1. The CDR3 covers 16 residues. The ends lost 3 bases at V and 0 bases at J; junction bases unmatched: 5. Germline V gene data show CDR1 as KGHSH and CDR2 as LQKENI. The CDR3 sequence: CASSPGQTYSGNTIYF. CDR3 nucleotide sequence: TGTGCCAGCTCACCGGGACAGACTTACTCTGGAAACACCATATATTTT.

This clonotype was picked up a small number of times. The chain uses TRBV20-1 and TRBJ2-7; TRBD1 or TRBD2 may be the D gene (5 bases each). The CDR3 covers 12 residues. Germline V lookup: CDR1 DFQATT, CDR2 SNEGSKA (reference sequence). V shed 8 bases and J shed 2 bases, with 13 bases lying between them. CDR3 DNA: TGCAGTTCCGGGTGGGGGACCTACGAGCAGTACTTC. This translates into CSSGWGTYEQYF.

This clonotype turned up a few times. The chain is built from TRBV10-3 and TRBJ2-1; 10 bases align to TRBD2. V lost 0 bases to trimming and J lost 4 bases; unmatched junction nucleotides: 9. This CDR3 is 18 amino acids long. Germline CDR1 is ENHRY and CDR2 is SYGVKD. CDR3 in amino acids: CAISESNSSGRHYNEQFF. CDR3 DNA sequence: TGTGCCATCAGTGAGTCGAATTCTAGCGGGAGACATTACAATGAGCAGTTCTTC.

The chain combines TRBV2 with TRBJ2-1; D uncertain. CDR1 SNHLY and CDR2 FYNNEI come from the germline V gene. CDR3 length: 13 residues. V gave up 4 bases and J gave up 7 bases, with 11 bases separating them. Here the CDR3 reads CASSGTLSNEQFF. In DNA form, the CDR3 reads TGTGCCAGCAGTGGAACTCTAAGTAATGAGCAGTTCTTC.

This clonotype appeared a few times. The rearrangement joins TRBV6-5 to TRBJ2-1; 7 nucleotides agree with TRBD1. Germline CDR1 reads MNHEY; CDR2 reads SVGAGI. The junction had 3 bases not matched to a gene; V was cut back by 2 bases and J by 2 bases. CDR3 length: 15 amino acids. As DNA, the CDR3 is TGTGCCAGCAGTTACCTTCAGGGGGCCTACAATGAGCAGTTCTTC. Translation gives CASSYLQGAYNEQFF.

The rearrangement joins TRBV19 to TRBJ2-5, with D perhaps TRBD1 (5 bases). The ends were cut back, 4 bases at V and 1 base at J, with 7 bases in the middle. This CDR3 region has 13 residues. In germline, CDR1 is LNHDA, CDR2 SQIVND (reference sequence). The CDR3 loop reads CASSTTAQETQYF. CDR3 DNA: TGTGCCAGTAGTACGACAGCCCAAGAGACCCAGTACTTC.

This clonotype appeared a few times. The V and J genes are TRBV6-5 and TRBJ1-2, with no clear D. Germline V gene sequence: CDR1 MNHEY, CDR2 SVGAGI. CDR3 length equals 12 residues. Trimming shortened V by 6 bases and J by 7 bases, and 12 bases separated the two germline ends. In nucleotides, the CDR3 is TGTGCCAGCAGCCCAGTGGGAGGTGGCTACACCTTC. It codes for CASSPVGGGYTF.

This clonotype was counted only a few times. The CDR3 is CASSQEAYQTQYF. CDR3 sequence (DNA): TGTGCCAGCAGCCAAGAAGCATACCAGACCCAGTACTTC. The chain recombines TRBV4-2 with TRBJ2-5; D unresolved. Looked up from germline, CDR1 is LGHNA and CDR2 is YNFKEQ. With 0 bases removed from V and 6 bases from J, the gap between germline ends came to 8 bases. This CDR3 region has 13 residues.

The chain uses TRBV19 and TRBJ2-7; 13 bases map to TRBD2. The CDR3 has 16 residues. The germline gives CDR1 LNHDA, CDR2 SQIVND (reference sequence). V shed 4 bases and J 1 base; nucleotides not matched to a gene: 4. This CDR3 is CASSRTSGRPSYEQYF. Here the CDR3 DNA reads TGTGCCAGTAGTAGGACTAGCGGGAGACCTTCCTACGAGCAGTACTTC.

In this sample, this clonotype turned up a few times. The chain links TRBV21-1 to TRBJ2-7. TRBV21-1 is a pseudogene. This CDR3 is built from 12 residues. Here the CDR3 reads CASSKLPYEQYF. CDR3 nucleotides: TGTGCCAGCAGCAAATTACCCTACGAGCAGTACTTC.

This clonotype was counted between two and nine times. V is TRBV7-2 and J is TRBJ2-1; 13 bases agree with TRBD2. Looked up from germline, CDR1 is SGHTA and CDR2 is FQGNSA. This CDR3 has 17 residues. V lost 5 bases, J lost 5 bases, and 9 bases stayed unmatched. CDR3 region: CASSPLLAGGLNNEQFF. Here the CDR3 DNA reads TGTGCCAGCAGCCCCCTACTAGCGGGGGGGTTGAACAATGAGCAGTTCTTC.

The genes are TRBV29-1 and TRBJ1-1, with D uncertain. Trimming cost V 4 bases and J 1 base, with 19 bases left between them. Germline-derived CDR1 and CDR2 are SQVTM and ANQGSEA. The CDR3 contains 16 residues. The CDR3 sequence is CSVVVGFYTANTEAFF. CDR3 DNA sequence: TGCAGCGTTGTTGTCGGCTTTTACACCGCGAACACTGAAGCTTTCTTT.

This clonotype appeared many times. V and J are TRBV29-1 and TRBJ2-1; D is perhaps TRBD2 (6 bases). In germline, CDR1 is SQVTM, CDR2 ANQGSEA. V was clipped by 3 bases and J by 10 bases, with 13 bases between them. The CDR3 has 12 amino acids. The CDR3 reads CSVDGSSWEQFF. Here the CDR3 DNA reads TGCAGCGTTGACGGGAGTTCGTGGGAGCAGTTCTTC.